This T cell receptor (beta chain) was identified in a study of T cell clonotyping in hematopoietic cell transplantation (dated by TCRdb to 2020 to 2022). About the investigation overall: A total of 135 blood samples were collected in the study from about 40 consecutive transplant recipients and their related donors. For about 5 patients, samples were drawn at the onset of acute graft-versus-host disease and then compared against samples from patients who never went on to develop GVHD. Recruitment of patients ran from late 2015 to early 2017, and follow-up continued until late 2020 or until death. What the authors observed across the whole study: Only a small fraction of recipient repertoires overlapped donor repertoires, with over 95% appearing de novo at the given depth. Sample size was limited, and cells were not sorted, so CD4 and CD8 repertoire contributions could not be separated. After transplant, TCR diversity in recipients dropped, and pathologically expanded clonotypes increased progressively from day 30 to day 180. Donor and pretransplant recipient Inverse Simpson Index values predicted broader posttransplant TCR repertoire diversity.

The sample's time point label is to be understood as: recipient sample taken at acute GVHD onset. Blood samples were obtained from recipients approximately 28 days before transplant and at days 30, 100 and 180 after transplant. Nuclei Lysis Solution was used to extract genomic DNA from fresh or cryopreserved unfractionated peripheral blood mononuclear cells. On this clone: No cognate antigen has been identified for it. No quality values exist for individual bases; no much larger clone is one base distant.

The immunoSEQ assay, a bias-controlled multiplex PCR using V- and J-specific primers, was used to amplify TCR beta CDR3 regions from genomic DNA. A proprietary barcode and Illumina adapter sequences were added to the CDR3 amplicons in a second PCR step. An Illumina MiSeq instrument was used to sequence the CDR3 libraries. The study's own analysis went as follows. Export and quality control were handled in immunoSEQ Analyzer 3.0, while downstream analyses relied on R Bioconductor and Immunarch. Only productive rearrangements in the normalized downsampled data set were used to calculate repertoire metrics. Pathologically expanded clonotypes were defined as those larger than 5 templates in the normalized cohort. Repertoire diversity was measured with the Inverse Simpson Index. The non-normalized data set was used for CMV-specificity analyses so that all clonotypes could be captured. The table was pulled from immuneACCESS by TCRdb, which kept in-frame rearrangements only. Such tables lose some clones; where checked, under half of the loss comes from unresolved V genes, and the rest has no known cause. V and J calls plus clone size are reproduced from that table; the DNA served to infer D and trimming. The sample table holds over 9,000 clones, of which roughly four fifths were seen once. The biggest ten clones account for under 65% of the sample.

The CDR1 and CDR2 encoded by the germline V gene are MDHEN and SYDVKM. Including cysteine and phenylalanine, the CDR3 has 12 amino acids. The only DNA kept is the CDR3, 36 bases in frame from the first base. Cut back by 7 bases and 5 bases, the V and J ends lie 12 bases apart. The sample consisted of PBMCs, taken at the time of graft-versus-host disease after allogeneic stem cell transplant. Rearrangement joined TRBV28 to TRBJ2-7; the D gene is unclear. This receptor was obtained from a male patient aged 55 to 70 who had an allogeneic stem cell transplant from an unrelated donor, so the T cells may come from the graft donor. Some clones in this sample may be carry-over from other donors' samples. The nucleotide sequence is given as TGTGCCAGCACCTCGGGTAGAGACGAGCAGTACTTC. It translates as CASTSGRDEQYF.